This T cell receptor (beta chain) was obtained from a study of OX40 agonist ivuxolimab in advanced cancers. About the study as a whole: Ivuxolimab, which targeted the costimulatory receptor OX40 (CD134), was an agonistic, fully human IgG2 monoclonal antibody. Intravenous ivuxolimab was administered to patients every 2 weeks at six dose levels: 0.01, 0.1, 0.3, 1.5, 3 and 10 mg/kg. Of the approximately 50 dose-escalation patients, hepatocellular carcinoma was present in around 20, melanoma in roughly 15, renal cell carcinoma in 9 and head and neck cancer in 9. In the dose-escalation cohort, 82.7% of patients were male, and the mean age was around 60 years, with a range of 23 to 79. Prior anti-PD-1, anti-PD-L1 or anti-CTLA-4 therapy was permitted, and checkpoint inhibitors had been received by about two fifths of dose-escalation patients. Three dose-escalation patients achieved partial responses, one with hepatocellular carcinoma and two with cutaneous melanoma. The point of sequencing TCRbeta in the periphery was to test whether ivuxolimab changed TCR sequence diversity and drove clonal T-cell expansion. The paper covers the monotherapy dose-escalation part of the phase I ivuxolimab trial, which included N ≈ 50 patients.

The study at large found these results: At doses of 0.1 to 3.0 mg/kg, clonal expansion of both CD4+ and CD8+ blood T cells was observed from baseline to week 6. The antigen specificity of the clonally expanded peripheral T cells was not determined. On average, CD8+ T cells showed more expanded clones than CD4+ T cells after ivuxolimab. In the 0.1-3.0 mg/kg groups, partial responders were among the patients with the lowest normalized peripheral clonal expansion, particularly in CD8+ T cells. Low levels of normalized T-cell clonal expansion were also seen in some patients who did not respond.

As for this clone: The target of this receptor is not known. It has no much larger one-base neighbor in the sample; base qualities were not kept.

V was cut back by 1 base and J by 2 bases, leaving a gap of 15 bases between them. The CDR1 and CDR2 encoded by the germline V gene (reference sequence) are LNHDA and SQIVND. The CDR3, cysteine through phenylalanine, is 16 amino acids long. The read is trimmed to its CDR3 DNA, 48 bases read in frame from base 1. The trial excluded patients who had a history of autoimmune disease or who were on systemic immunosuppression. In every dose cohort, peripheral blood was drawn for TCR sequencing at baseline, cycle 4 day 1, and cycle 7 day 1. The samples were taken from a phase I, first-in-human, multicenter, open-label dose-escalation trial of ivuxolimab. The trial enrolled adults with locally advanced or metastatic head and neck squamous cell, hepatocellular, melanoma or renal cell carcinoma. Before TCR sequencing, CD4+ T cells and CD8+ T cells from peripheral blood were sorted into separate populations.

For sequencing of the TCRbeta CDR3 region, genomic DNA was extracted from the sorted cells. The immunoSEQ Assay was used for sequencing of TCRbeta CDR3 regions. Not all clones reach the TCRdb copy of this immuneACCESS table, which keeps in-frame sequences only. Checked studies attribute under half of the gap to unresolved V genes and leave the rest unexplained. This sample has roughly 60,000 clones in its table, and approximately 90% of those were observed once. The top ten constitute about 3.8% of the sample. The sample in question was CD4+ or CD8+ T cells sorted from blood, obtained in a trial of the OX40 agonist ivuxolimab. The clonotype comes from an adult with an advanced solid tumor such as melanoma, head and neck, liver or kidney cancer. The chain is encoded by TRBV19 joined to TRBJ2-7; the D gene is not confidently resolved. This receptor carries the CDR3 CASSIGLVGTTYEQYF. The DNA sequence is TGTGCCAGTAGTATAGGTCTCGTCGGCACAACCTACGAGCAGTACTTC. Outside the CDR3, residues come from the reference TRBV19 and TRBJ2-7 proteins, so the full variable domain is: DGGITQSPKYLFRKEGQNVTLSCEQNLNHDAMYWYRQDPGQGLRLIYYSQIVNDFQKGDIAEGYSVSREKKESFPLTVTSAQKNPTAFYLCASSIGLVGTTYEQYFGPGTRLTVT.